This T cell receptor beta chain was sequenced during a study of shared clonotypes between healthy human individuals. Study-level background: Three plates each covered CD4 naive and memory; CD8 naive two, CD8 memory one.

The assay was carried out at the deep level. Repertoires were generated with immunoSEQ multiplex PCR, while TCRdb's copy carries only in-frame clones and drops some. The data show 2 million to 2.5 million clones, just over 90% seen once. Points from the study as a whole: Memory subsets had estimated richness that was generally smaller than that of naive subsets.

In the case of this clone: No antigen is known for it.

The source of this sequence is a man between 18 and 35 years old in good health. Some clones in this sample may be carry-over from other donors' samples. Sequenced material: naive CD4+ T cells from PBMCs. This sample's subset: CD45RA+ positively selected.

In DNA form, the CDR3 reads TGTGCCAGCAGCTTGCAGGGGAACAATCAGCCCCAGCATTTT. It encodes CASSLQGNNQPQHF. The J gene is TRBJ1-5, the V gene TRBV5-6; possible D gene TRBD1, 6 bases. From germline, CDR1 is SGHDT and CDR2 YYEEEE. This CDR3 is built from 14 residues. The V gene lost 1 base and the J gene lost 3 bases, with 8 bases spanning the gap.